The 3 T cell receptor beta chains below come from one sample, sequenced in a study of breast tumors, draining lymph nodes, adjacent tissues (TCRdb year 2016). Lymph node samples came from the axillary draining lymph nodes of breast cancer patients. The library was prepared using multiplex PCR. This sample was sequenced with an Illumina HiSeq 2000. TCRdb took the public reads, trimmed them with fastp at Q25, ran MiXCR for clone calling and kept in-frame beta chains. Each CDR3 protein gets just one entry, which takes the most common genes and DNA from the rows behind it. This sample has about 300,000 distinct CDR3 sequences in its table, and under 35% of those were observed once. The ten most abundant clones make up about 1% of the sample. The source material was axillary lymph node tissue. The receptors derive from a female donor with breast cancer. Some clones in this sample may be carry-over from other donors' samples.

A few counts support this clonotype. A single base separates this from a much larger clone, so it may be a read error. The chain's CDR3 is CSGEHQETQSF. In DNA form, the CDR3 reads TGCAGTGGGGAACACCAAGAGACCCAGTCCTTC. The chain has TRBV20-1 and TRBJ2-5, with D hard to call. Per germline, CDR1 DFQATT and CDR2 SNEGSKA (reference sequence). The CDR3 is 11 amino acids.

The chain joins TRBV6-1 to TRBJ2-1, with D perhaps matching TRBD1 or TRBD2 (7 bases each). Between the trimmed V and J ends, which lost 3 bases and 7 bases, there was a span of 19 bases. CDR1 MNHNS and CDR2 SASEGT come from the germline V gene. The CDR3 contains 16 residues. For the CDR3, the DNA is TGTGCCAGCAGTGACAGCACAGGGGCGGGGGTGAATGAGCAGTTCTTC. Its translation is CASSDSTGAGVNEQFF.

This clonotype showed up many times. The V and J genes are TRBV5-6 and TRBJ2-7; D is undetermined. CDR1 is SGHDT and CDR2 is YYEEEE in the germline V gene. The CDR3 covers 12 residues. The ends were cut back, 4 bases at V and 7 bases at J, with 12 bases in the middle. CDR3 in amino acids: CASSPGRSEQYF. CDR3 DNA: TGTGCCAGCAGCCCCGGACGGTCTGAGCAGTACTTC.